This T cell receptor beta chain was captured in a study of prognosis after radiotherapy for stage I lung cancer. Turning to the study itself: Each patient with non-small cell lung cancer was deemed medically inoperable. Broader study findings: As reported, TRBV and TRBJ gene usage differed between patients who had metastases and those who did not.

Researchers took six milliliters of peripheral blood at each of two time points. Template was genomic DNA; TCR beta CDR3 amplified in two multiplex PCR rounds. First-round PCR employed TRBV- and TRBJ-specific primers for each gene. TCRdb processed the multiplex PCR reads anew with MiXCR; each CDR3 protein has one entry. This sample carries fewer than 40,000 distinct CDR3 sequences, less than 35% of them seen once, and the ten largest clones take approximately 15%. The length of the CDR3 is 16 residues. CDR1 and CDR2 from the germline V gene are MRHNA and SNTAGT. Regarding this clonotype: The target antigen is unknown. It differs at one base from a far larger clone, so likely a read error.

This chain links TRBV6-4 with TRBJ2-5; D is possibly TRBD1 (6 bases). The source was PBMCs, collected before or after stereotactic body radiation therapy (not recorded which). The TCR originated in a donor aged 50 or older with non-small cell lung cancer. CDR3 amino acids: CASSYSRFSEGETKYF. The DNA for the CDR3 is TGTGCCAGCAGTTACTCGAGGTTCAGCGAGGGGGAGACCAAGTACTTC.